The 5 T cell receptor beta chains in this list originate from one sample, sequenced in a study of cytomegalovirus exposure and HLA in healthy donors. The PCR used 60 Vbeta and 13 Jbeta primers. The protocol was immunoSEQ multiplex PCR, while the TCRdb copy is restricted to in-frame clones and leaves out a portion. The profile shows 100,000 to 150,000 clones, about 85% of them singletons. The source material was PBMCs. The receptors come from a boy between 10 and 17 years old in good health and CMV-seronegative.

The V gene is TRBV19, the J gene TRBJ1-1; tentative D call: TRBD1 (5 bases). Looked up from germline, CDR1 is LNHDA and CDR2 is SQIVND (reference sequence). V was trimmed by 2 bases and J by 3 bases, leaving 16 bases between them. This CDR3 is built from 16 residues. CDR3 in amino acids: CASSISQGIGDTEAFF. The CDR3 region has the DNA TGTGCCAGTAGTATATCGCAGGGAATCGGTGACACTGAAGCTTTCTTT.

In DNA form, the CDR3 reads TGTGCCAGCAGCTTAGACGGGTTGAACACTGAAGCTTTCTTT. This codes for CASSLDGLNTEAFF. The gene calls are TRBV5-6 and TRBJ1-1; the D is unclear. The CDR3 spans 14 residues. The ends were cut back, 2 bases at V and 0 bases at J, with 8 bases in the middle. Germline V gene sequence: CDR1 SGHDT, CDR2 YYEEEE. Full variable domain (missing parts from reference TRBV5-6 and TRBJ1-1): DAGVTQSPTHLIKTRGQQVTLRCSPKSGHDTVSWYQQALGQGPQFIFQYYEEEERQRGNFPDRFSGHQFPNYSSELNVNALLLGDSALYLCASSLDGLNTEAFFGQGTRLTVV.

The chain employs TRBV2 and TRBJ2-5; 9 positions match TRBD1. The CDR3 extends over 14 amino acids. V lost 4 bases and J lost 3; bases outside the gene matches: 3. Per germline, CDR1 SNHLY and CDR2 FYNNEI. This CDR3 is CASSGDRAKETQYF. The CDR3 nucleotides are TGTGCCAGCAGTGGGGACAGGGCTAAAGAGACCCAGTACTTC.

This chain uses TRBV7-2 with TRBJ2-7; D is unclear. The germline V and J ends were trimmed by 5 bases and 8 bases, with 10 bases remaining between them. CDR1 is SGHTA, CDR2 FQGNSA, per germline. The CDR3 extends over 11 amino acids. The CDR3 DNA is TGTGCCAGCAGCCAACGGTGCCAGCAGTACTTC. This codes for CASSQRCQQYF.

V gene TRBV27 combines with J gene TRBJ1-4; TRBD1 matches 9 bases. The CDR3 is 16 residues long. The V and J ends lost 2 bases and 10 bases, in that order; junction bases with no gene match: 11. The germline gives CDR1 MNHEY, CDR2 SMNVEV (reference sequence). DNA for the CDR3: TGTGCCAGCAGTTTAGCTCCGGGACAGGGTCACCGAAAACTGTTTTTT. Amino acids: CASSLAPGQGHRKLFF.